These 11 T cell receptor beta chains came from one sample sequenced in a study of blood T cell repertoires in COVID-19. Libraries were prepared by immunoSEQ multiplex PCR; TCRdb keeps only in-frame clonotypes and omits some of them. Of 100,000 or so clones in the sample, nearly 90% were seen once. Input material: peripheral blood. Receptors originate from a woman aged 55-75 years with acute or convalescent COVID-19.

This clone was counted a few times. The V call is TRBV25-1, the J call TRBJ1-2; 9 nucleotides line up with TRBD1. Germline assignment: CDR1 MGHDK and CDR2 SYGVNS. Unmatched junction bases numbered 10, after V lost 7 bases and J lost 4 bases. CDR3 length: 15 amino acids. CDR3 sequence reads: CASTAQGTGSYGYTF. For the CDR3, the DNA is TGTGCCAGCACGGCTCAGGGGACAGGGAGCTATGGCTACACCTTC.

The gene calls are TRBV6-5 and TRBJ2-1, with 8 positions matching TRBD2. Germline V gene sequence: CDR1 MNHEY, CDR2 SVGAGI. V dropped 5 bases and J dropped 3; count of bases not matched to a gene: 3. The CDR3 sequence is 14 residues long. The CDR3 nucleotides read TGTGCCAGCAGTCTACTAGCGGTCTACAATGAGCAGTTCTTC. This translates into CASSLLAVYNEQFF.

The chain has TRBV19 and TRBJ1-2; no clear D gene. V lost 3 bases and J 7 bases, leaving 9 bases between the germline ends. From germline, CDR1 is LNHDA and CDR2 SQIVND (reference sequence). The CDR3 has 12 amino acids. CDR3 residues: CASSIRGSGYTF. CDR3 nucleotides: TGTGCCAGTAGTATCCGAGGGTCTGGCTACACCTTC.

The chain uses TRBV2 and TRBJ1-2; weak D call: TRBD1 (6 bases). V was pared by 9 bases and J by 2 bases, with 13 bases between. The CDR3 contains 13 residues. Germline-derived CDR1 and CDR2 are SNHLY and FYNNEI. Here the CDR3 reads CARDSSTNYGYTF. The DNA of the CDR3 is TGTGCCAGGGACAGTTCTACCAACTATGGCTACACCTTC.

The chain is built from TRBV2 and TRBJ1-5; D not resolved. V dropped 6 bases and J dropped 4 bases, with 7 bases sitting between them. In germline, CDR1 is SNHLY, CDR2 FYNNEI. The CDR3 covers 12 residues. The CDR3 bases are TGTGCCAGCAGGGGAGAGAATCAGCCCCAGCATTTT. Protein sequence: CASRGENQPQHF.

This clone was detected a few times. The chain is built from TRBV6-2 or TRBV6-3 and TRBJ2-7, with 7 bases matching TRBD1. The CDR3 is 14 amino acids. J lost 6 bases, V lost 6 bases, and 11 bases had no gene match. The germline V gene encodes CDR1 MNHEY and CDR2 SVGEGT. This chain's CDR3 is CASSQGVSTGEQYF. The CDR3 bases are TGTGCCAGCAGCCAGGGGGTTAGTACAGGCGAGCAGTACTTC.

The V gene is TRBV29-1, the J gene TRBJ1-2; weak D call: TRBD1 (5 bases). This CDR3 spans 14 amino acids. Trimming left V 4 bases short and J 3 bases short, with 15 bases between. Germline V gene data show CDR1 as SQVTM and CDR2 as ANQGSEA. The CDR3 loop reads CSVGTPGRDYGYTF. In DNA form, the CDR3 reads TGCAGCGTTGGTACTCCAGGCAGGGACTATGGCTACACCTTC.

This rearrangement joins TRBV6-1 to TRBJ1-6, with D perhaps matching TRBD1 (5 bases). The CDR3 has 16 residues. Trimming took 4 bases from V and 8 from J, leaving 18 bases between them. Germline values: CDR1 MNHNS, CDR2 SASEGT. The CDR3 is CASSATLGGRDSPLHF. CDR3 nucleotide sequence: TGTGCCAGCAGTGCCACCCTGGGGGGAAGGGATTCACCCCTCCACTTT.

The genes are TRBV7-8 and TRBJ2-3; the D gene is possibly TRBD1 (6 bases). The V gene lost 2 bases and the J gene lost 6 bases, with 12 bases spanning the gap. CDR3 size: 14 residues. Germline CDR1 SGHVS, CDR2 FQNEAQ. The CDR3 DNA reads TGTGCCAGCAGCTTAAGGGGGTATTCGGATACGCAGTATTTT. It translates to CASSLRGYSDTQYF.

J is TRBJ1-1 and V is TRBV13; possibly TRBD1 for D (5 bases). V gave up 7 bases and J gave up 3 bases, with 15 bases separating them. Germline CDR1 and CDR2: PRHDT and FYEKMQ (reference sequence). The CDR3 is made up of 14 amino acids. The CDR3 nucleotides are TGTGCCAGCACTCCGCGGGGGGTCGACACTGAAGCTTTCTTT. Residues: CASTPRGVDTEAFF.

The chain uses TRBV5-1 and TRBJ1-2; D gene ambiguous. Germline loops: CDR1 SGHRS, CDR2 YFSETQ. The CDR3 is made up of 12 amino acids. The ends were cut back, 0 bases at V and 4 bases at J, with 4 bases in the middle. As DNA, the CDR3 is TGCGCCAGCAGCTTGGAGAGCTATGGCTACACCTTC. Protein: CASSLESYGYTF.